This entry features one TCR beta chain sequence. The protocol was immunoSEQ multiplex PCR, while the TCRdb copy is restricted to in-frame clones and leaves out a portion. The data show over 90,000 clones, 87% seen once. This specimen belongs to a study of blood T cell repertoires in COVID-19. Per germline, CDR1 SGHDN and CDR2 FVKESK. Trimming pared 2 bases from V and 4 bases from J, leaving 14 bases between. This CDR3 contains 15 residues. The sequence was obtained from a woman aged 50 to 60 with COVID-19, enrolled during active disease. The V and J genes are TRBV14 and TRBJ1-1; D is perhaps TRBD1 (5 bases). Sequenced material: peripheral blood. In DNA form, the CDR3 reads TGTGCCAGCAGCCAACTCGATAGGGGCGGCACTGAAGCTTTCTTT. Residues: CASSQLDRGGTEAFF.